This TCR beta chain was profiled in a study of T cell responses to AZD1222 COVID-19 vaccine. The study's findings and limits: Reportedly, close to half of spike-specific TCRs are directed against unmutated variant regions. Sampling captured repertoires only after the peak T cell response. Dominant CD4 TCR responses targeted spike regions 160-218 and 743-854.

Worth noting for this clone: The target antigen is unknown.

Profiled with immunoSEQ multiplex PCR; TCRdb holds only in-frame clones, not every one. Counted here are tens of thousands of clones, 90% occurring once; the ten biggest clones make up about 5.2%. The CDR3 contains 16 residues. From germline, CDR1 is MDHEN and CDR2 SYDVKM. V was clipped by 1 base and J by 0 bases, with 13 bases between them. The specimen comprised peripheral blood, sampled on day 0 of AZD1222 vaccination. The sequence was collected from an adult in good health. The J gene is TRBJ2-7, the V gene TRBV28; D gene ambiguous. The CDR3 coding sequence is TGTGCCAGCAGTTTATCCGGCGTTCTCAGCTCCTACGAGCAGTACTTC. This gives the protein CASSLSGVLSSYEQYF. The full variable domain, its missing parts supplied by reference TRBV28 and TRBJ2-7, is DVKVTQSSRYLVKRTGEKVFLECVQDMDHENMFWYRQDPGLGLRLIYFSYDVKMKEKGDIPEGYSVSREKKERFSLILESASTNQTSMYLCASSLSGVLSSYEQYFGPGTRLTVT.